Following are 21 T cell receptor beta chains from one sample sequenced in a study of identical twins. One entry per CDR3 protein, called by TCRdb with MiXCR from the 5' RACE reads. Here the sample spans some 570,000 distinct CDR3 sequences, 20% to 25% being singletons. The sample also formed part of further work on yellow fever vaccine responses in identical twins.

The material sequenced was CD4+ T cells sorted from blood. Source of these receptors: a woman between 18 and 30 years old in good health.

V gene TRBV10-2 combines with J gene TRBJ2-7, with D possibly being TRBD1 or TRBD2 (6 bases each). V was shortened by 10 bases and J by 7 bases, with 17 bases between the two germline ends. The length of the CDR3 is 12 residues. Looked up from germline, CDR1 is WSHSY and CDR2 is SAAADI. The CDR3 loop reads CATTSGGVEQYV. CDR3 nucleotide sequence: TGCGCCACCACGTCCGGGGGCGTGGAGCAGTACGTC.

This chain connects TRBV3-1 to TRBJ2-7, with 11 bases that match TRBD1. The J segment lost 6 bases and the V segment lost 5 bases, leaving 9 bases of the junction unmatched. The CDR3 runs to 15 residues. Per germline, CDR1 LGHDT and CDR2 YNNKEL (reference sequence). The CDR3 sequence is CASSRTDRGRLEQYV. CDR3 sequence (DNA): TGTGCCAGCAGCAGAACGGACAGGGGGCGTCTCGAGCAGTACGTC.

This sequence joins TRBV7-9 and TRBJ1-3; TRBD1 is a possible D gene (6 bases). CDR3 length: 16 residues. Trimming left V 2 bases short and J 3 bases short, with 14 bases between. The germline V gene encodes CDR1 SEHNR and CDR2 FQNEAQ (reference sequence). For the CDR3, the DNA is TGTGCCAGCAGCTTACCGTTCAACAGGGTTGGAAACACCATATATTTT. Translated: CASSLPFNRVGNTIYF.

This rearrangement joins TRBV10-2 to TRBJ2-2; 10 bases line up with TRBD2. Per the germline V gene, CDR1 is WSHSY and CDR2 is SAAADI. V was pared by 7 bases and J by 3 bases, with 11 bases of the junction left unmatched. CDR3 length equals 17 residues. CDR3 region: CASKGSGGARDTGELFF. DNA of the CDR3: TGCGCCAGCAAGGGCAGCGGGGGGGCCAGGGACACCGGGGAGCTGTTTTTT.

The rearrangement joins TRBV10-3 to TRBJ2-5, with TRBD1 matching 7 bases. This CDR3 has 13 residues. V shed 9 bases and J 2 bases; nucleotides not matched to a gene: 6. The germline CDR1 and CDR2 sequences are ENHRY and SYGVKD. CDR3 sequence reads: CAINGQVQETQYF. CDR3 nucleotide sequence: TGTGCCATTAATGGACAGGTACAAGAGACCCAGTACTTC.

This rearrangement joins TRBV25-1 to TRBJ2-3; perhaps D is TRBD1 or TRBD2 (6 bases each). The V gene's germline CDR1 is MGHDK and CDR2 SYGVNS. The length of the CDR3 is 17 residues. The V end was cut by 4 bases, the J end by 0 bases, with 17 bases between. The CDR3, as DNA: TGTGCCAGCAGTGGGGACCGAAGGGGGACTAGCACAGATACGCAGTATTTT. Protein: CASSGDRRGTSTDTQYF.

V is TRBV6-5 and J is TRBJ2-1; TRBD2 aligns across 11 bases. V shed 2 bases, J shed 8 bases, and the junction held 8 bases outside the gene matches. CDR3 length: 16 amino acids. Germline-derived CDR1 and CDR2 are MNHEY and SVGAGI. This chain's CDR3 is CASSYLLAGGGYEQFF. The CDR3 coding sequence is TGTGCCAGCAGTTACCTGCTAGCGGGGGGTGGTTATGAGCAGTTCTTC.

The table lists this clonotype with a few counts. CDR3 protein: CASSVDQGEFGNIQYF. The CDR3 coding sequence is TGTGCCAGCAGCGTAGATCAGGGAGAGTTTGGAAACATTCAGTACTTC. This chain joins TRBV9 and TRBJ2-4; D may be TRBD1 or TRBD2 (5 bases each). The CDR3 contains 16 residues. Trimming took off 0 bases at V and 6 bases at J, with 16 bases between the two ends. CDR1 and CDR2 from the germline V gene are SGDLS and YYNGEE.

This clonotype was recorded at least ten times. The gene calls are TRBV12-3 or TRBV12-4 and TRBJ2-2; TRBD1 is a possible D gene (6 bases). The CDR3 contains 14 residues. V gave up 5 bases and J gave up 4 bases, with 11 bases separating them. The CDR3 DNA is TGTGCCAGCAGTCTACAGGGTGTCACCGGGGAGCTGTTTTTT. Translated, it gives CASSLQGVTGELFF.

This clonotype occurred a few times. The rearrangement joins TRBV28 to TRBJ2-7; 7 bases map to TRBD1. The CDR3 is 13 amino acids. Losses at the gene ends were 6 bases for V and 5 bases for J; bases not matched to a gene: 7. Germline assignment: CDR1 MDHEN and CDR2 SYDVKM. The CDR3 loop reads CASRDRAKDEQYV. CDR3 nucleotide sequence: TGTGCCAGCAGAGACAGGGCGAAGGACGAGCAGTACGTC.

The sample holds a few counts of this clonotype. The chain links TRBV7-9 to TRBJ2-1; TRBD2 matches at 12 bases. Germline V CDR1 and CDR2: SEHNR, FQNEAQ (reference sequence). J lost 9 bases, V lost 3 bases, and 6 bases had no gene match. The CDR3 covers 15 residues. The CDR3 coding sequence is TGTGCCAGCAGCTTTTCTAGCGGGAGGGCCGGTGAGCAGTTCTTC. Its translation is CASSFSSGRAGEQFF.

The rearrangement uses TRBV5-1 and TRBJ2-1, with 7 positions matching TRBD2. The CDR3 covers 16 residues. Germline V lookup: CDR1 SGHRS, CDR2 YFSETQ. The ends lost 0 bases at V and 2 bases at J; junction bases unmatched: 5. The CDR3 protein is CASSLEGGGTYNEQFF. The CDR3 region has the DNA TGCGCCAGCAGCTTGGAAGGCGGGGGAACCTACAATGAGCAGTTCTTC.

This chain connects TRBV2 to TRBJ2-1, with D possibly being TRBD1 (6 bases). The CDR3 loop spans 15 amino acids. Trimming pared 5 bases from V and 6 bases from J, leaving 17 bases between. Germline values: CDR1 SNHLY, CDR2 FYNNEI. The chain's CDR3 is CASSSQGIQGNEQFF. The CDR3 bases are TGTGCCAGCAGTTCTCAGGGGATTCAGGGCAATGAGCAGTTCTTC.

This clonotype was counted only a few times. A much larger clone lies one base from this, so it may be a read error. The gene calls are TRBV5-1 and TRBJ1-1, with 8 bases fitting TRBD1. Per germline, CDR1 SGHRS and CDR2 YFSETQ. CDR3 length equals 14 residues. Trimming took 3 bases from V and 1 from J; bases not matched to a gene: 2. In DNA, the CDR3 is TGCGCCAGCAGCTCGGGACAGGCGAACACTGAAGCTTTCTTT. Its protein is CASSSGQANTEAFF.

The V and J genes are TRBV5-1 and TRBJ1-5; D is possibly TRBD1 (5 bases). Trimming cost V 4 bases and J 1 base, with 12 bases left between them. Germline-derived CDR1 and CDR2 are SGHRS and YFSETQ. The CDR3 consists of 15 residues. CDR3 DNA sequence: TGCGCCAGCAGCCCCGGGGGTCGCAGCAATCAGCCCCAGCATTTT. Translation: CASSPGGRSNQPQHF.

DNA for the CDR3: TGTGCCAGCGCGGCCGGGGGAAATTCACCCCTCCACTTT. As protein: CASAAGGNSPLHF. The chain recombines TRBV7-8 with TRBJ1-6; a possible D gene is TRBD1 (5 bases). The CDR3 covers 13 residues. Trimming stripped 8 bases from V and 7 bases from J, with 12 bases between. The V gene's germline CDR1 is SGHVS and CDR2 FQNEAQ.

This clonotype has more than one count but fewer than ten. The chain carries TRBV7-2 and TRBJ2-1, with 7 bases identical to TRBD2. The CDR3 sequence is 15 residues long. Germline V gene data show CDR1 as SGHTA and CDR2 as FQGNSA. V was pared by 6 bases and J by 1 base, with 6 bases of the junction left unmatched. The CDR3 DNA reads TGTGCCAGCAGTCGTAGCGGGCTTTCCTACAATGAGCAGTTCTTC. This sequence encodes CASSRSGLSYNEQFF. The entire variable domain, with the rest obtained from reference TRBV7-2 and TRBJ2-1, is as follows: GAGVSQSPSNKVTEKGKDVELRCDPISGHTALYWYRQSLGQGLEFLIYFQGNSAPDKSGLPSDRFSAERTGGSVSTLTIQRTQQEDSAVYLCASSRSGLSYNEQFFGPGTRLTVL.

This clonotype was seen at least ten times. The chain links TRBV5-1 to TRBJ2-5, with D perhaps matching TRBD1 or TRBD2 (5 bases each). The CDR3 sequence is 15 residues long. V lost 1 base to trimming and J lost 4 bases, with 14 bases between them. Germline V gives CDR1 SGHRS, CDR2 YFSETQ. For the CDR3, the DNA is TGCGCCAGCAGCTTGTGGCAGGGAGTCCGAGAGACCCAGTACTTC. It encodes CASSLWQGVRETQYF.

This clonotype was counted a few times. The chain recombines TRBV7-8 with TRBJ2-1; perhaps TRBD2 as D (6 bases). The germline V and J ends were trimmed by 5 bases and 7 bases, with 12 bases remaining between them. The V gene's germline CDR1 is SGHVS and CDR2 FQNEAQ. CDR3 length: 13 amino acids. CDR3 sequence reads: CASSTGRENEQFF. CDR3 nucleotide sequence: TGTGCCAGCAGCACGGGACGGGAGAATGAGCAGTTCTTC. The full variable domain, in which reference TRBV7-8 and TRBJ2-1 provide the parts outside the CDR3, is GAGVSQSPRYKVAKRGQDVALRCDPISGHVSLFWYQQALGQGPEFLTYFQNEAQLDKSGLPSDRFFAERPEGSVSTLKIQRTQQEDSAVYLCASSTGRENEQFFGPGTRLTVL.

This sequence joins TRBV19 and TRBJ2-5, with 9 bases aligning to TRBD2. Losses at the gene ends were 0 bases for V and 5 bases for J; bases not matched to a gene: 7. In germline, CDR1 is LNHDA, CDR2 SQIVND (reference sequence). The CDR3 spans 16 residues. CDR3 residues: CASSIDGGRVMETQYF. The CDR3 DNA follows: TGTGCCAGTAGTATAGACGGCGGGAGGGTTATGGAGACCCAGTACTTC.

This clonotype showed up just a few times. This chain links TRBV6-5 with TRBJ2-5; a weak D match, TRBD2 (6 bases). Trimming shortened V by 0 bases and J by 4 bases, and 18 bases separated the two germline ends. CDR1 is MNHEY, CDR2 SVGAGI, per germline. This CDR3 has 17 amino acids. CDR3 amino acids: CASSYSDTWGVGETQYF. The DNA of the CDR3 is TGTGCCAGCAGTTACTCAGACACCTGGGGGGTGGGAGAGACCCAGTACTTC.